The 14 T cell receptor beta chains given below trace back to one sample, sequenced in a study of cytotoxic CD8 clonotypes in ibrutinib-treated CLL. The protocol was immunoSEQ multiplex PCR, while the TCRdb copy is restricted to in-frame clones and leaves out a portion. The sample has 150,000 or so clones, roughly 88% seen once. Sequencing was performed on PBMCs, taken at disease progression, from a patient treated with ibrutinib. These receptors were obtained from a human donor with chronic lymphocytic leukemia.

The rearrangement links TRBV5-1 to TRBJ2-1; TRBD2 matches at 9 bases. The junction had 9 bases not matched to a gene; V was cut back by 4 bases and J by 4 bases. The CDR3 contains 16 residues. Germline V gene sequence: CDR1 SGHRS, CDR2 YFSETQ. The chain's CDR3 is CASSGTTSGRYNEQFF. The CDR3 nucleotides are TGCGCCAGCAGCGGAACGACTAGCGGCCGATACAATGAGCAGTTCTTC.

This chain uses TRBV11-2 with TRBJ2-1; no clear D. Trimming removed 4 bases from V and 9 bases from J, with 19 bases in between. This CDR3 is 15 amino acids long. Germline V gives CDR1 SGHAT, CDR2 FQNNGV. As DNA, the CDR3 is TGTGCCAGCAGCTCCTCGGATCGACGGTCCGGTGAGCAGTTCTTC. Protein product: CASSSSDRRSGEQFF.

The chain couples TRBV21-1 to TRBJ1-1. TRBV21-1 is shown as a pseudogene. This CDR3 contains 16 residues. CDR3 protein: CATLGNTGPLNTEAFF. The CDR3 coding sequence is TGTGCCACCTTGGGAAATACGGGACCCCTGAACACTGAAGCTTTCTTT.

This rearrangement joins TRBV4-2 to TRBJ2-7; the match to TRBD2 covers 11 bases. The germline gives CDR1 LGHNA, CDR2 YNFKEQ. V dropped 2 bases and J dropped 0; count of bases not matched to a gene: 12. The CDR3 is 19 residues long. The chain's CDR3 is CASSQSLAGELYSSYEQYF. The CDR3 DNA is TGTGCCAGCAGCCAATCACTAGCGGGAGAGTTATATAGCTCCTACGAGCAGTACTTC.

CDR3 in amino acids: CASSPSGRNTGELFF. The DNA of the CDR3 is TGTGCCAGCAGTCCAAGCGGGAGGAACACCGGGGAGCTGTTTTTT. The gene calls are TRBV7-9 and TRBJ2-2; TRBD2 aligns across 8 bases. The germline V gene has CDR1 SEHNR and CDR2 FQNEAQ (reference sequence). V was clipped by 6 bases and J by 1 base; unmatched bases: 4. The CDR3 contains 15 residues. The full variable domain, its missing parts supplied by reference TRBV7-9 and TRBJ2-2, is DTGVSQNPRHKITKRGQNVTFRCDPISEHNRLYWYRQTLGQGPEFLTYFQNEAQLEKSRLLSDRFSAERPKGSFSTLEIQRTEQGDSAMYLCASSPSGRNTGELFFGEGSRLTVL.

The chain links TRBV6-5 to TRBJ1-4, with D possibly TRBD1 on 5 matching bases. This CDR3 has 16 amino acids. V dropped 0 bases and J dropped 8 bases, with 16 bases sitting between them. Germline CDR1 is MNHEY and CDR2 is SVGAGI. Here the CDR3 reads CASSYSGAGSWEKLFF. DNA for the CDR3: TGTGCCAGCAGTTACTCAGGGGCCGGGTCTTGGGAAAAACTGTTTTTT.

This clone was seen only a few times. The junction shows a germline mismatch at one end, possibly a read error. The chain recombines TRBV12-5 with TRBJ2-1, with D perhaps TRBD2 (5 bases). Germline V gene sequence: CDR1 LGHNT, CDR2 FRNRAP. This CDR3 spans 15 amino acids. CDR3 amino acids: CASGLVLSSYDEQFF. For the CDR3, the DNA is TGTGCTAGTGGTTTGGTACTCTCTAGCTACGATGAGCAGTTCTTC.

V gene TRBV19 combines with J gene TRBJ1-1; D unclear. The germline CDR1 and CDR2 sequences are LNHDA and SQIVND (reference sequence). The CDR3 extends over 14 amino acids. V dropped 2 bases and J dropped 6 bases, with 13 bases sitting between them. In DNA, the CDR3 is TGTGCCAGTAGTATAACCGGGCTGAGGGCTGAAGCTTTCTTT. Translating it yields CASSITGLRAEAFF.

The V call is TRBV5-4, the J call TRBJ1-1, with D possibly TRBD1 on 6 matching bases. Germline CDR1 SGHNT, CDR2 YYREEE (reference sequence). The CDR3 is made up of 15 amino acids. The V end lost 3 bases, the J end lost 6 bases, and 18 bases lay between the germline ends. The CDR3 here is CASSWDDYRGAEAFF. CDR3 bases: TGTGCCAGCAGCTGGGACGATTATAGGGGGGCTGAAGCTTTCTTT.

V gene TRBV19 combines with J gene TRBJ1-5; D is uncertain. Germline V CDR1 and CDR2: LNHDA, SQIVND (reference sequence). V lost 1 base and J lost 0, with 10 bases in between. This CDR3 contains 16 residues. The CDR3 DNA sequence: TGTGCCAGTAGTATAGGACCCCTATATAGCAATCAGCCCCAGCATTTT. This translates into CASSIGPLYSNQPQHF.

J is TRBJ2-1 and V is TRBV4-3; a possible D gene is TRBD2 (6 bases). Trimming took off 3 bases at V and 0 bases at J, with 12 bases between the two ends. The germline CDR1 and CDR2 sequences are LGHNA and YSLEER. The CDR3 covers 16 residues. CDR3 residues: CASSHLTGSSYNEQFF. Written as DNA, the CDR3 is TGCGCCAGCAGCCATCTCACCGGGAGCTCCTACAATGAGCAGTTCTTC.

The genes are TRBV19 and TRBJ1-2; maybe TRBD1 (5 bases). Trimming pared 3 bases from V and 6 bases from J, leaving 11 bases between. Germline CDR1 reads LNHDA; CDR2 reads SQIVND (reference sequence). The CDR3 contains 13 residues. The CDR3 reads CASSMGGADGYTF. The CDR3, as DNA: TGTGCCAGTAGTATGGGAGGGGCTGATGGCTACACCTTC. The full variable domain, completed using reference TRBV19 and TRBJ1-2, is DGGITQSPKYLFRKEGQNVTLSCEQNLNHDAMYWYRQDPGQGLRLIYYSQIVNDFQKGDIAEGYSVSREKKESFPLTVTSAQKNPTAFYLCASSMGGADGYTFGSGTRLTVV.

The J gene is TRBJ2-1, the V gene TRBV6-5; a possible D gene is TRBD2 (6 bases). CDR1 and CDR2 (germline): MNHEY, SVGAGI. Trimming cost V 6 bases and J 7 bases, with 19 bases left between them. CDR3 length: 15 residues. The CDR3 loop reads CASSAGGSFVNEQFF. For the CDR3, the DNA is TGTGCCAGCAGCGCCGGGGGTAGCTTCGTTAATGAGCAGTTCTTC.

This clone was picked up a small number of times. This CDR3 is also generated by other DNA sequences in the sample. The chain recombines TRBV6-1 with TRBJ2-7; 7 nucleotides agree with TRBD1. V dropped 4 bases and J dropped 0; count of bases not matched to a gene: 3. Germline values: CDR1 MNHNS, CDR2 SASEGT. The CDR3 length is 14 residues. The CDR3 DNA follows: TGTGCCAGCAGTGGGGACAGTTTCTCCTACGAGCAGTACTTC. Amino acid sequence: CASSGDSFSYEQYF.